The 18 T cell receptor beta chains below were found in one sample sequenced in a study of blood T cells in healthy people across ages. For the second PCR, which ran for about 6 to 11 cycles, a sample-barcoded 5' primer and a J-beta primer mix were used. MiXCR, run by TCRdb on the 5' RACE reads, gives a single entry per CDR3 protein. The table lists approximately 780,000 distinct CDR3 sequences, about a quarter of them singletons. This sample also appeared in a second study, on T cells of mothers and their children.

Sequences were obtained from blood. The source is a boy between 10 and 17 years old in good health.

This clonotype occurred many times. The junction shows a germline mismatch at one end, possibly a read error. The rearrangement links TRBV6-6 to TRBJ2-5; no firm D call. CDR1 MNHNY and CDR2 SVGAGI come from the germline V gene (reference sequence). This CDR3 is 12 amino acids long. This CDR3 is CASNKPTGHQDF. CDR3 DNA sequence: TGTGCCAGCAATAAACCGACGGGCCACCAGGACTTC.

This clonotype was seen a few times. The chain carries TRBV14 and TRBJ2-2, with D possibly TRBD2 on 5 matching bases. Trimming shortened V by 2 bases and J by 5 bases, and 9 bases separated the two germline ends. Per the germline V gene, CDR1 is SGHDN and CDR2 is FVKESK. The CDR3 is made up of 14 amino acids. CDR3 in DNA: TGTGCCAGCAGCCAATTGGGAGCTACCGGGGAGCTGTTTTTT. Translation gives CASSQLGATGELFF.

Only one count was recorded for this clonotype. The J gene is TRBJ1-2, the V gene TRBV20-1; TRBD1 might be the D (6 bases). The V gene's germline CDR1 is DFQATT and CDR2 SNEGSKA (reference sequence). Trimming removed 4 bases at V and 5 bases at J, with 8 bases between. The CDR3 contains 11 residues. The CDR3 reads CSAKTGYGYTF. In nucleotides, the CDR3 is TGCAGTGCTAAGACAGGTTATGGCTACACCTTC.

The chain has TRBV2 and TRBJ2-5; D gene unclear. The CDR3 extends over 13 amino acids. V lost 5 bases, J lost 0 bases, and 7 bases lay in between. Germline CDR1 reads SNHLY; CDR2 reads FYNNEI. The CDR3 sequence: CASSTNHQETQYF. DNA of the CDR3: TGTGCCAGCAGTACAAACCACCAAGAGACCCAGTACTTC.

The chain couples TRBV11-2 to TRBJ2-5, with 8 bases identical to TRBD2. This CDR3 has 14 amino acids. J was trimmed by 11 bases and V by 3 bases; bases with no gene match: 11. CDR1 is SGHAT and CDR2 is FQNNGV in the germline V gene. CDR3 nucleotide sequence: TGTGCCAGCAGCTTGGAGCCAGCGGGGGCTGAGCAGTACTTC. Translating gives CASSLEPAGAEQYF.

The sample holds one count of this clonotype. This rearrangement joins TRBV20-1 to TRBJ2-5; TRBD1 is a possible D gene (6 bases). From germline, CDR1 is DFQATT and CDR2 SNEGSKA (reference sequence). Trimming removed 5 bases from V and 3 bases from J, with 13 bases in between. This CDR3 region has 13 residues. CDR3 amino acids: CSAFTGREETQYF. CDR3 coding DNA: TGCAGTGCTTTCACAGGGCGGGAAGAGACCCAGTACTTC.

This clonotype was counted once. The chain employs TRBV5-1 and TRBJ2-5; D may match TRBD1 or TRBD2 (6 bases each). The J call may be in error: the DNA end matches TRBJ2-7 better. This CDR3 has 15 amino acids. Germline V gene sequence: CDR1 SGHRS, CDR2 YFSETQ. DNA of the CDR3: TGCGCCAGCAGCTTGGCGGGGGCACCCATGCCCGAGCAGTACTTC. This gives the protein CASSLAGAPMPEQYF.

V is TRBV6-5 and J is TRBJ2-3; D may be TRBD1 or TRBD2 (5 bases each). Trimming pared 6 bases from V and 0 bases from J, leaving 13 bases between. Germline V gene sequence: CDR1 MNHEY, CDR2 SVGAGI. The CDR3 spans 15 residues. In DNA form, the CDR3 reads TGTGCCAGCAGCTATGTGGGGGATAGCACAGATACGCAGTATTTT. This sequence encodes CASSYVGDSTDTQYF.

The DNA of the CDR3 is TGTGCCAGCTCTACCAGGATTGTAAACACTGAAGCTTTCTTT. This encodes CASSTRIVNTEAFF. V is TRBV18 and J is TRBJ1-1; D is unresolved. The CDR3 totals 14 residues. Germline V gives CDR1 KGHSH, CDR2 LQKENI. V was trimmed by 6 bases and J by 2 bases, leaving 13 bases between them.

The rearrangement joins TRBV5-1 to TRBJ2-3; TRBD1 agrees at 9 bases. This CDR3 region has 15 residues. Germline V CDR1 and CDR2: SGHRS, YFSETQ. V gave up 0 bases and J gave up 3 bases; unmatched junction bases: 2. The CDR3 spells CASSLDRGQTDTQYF. The DNA for the CDR3 is TGCGCCAGCAGCTTGGACAGGGGGCAGACAGATACGCAGTATTTT.

This clonotype was detected only a few times. The chain is built from TRBV12-3 or TRBV12-4 and TRBJ2-3; tentative D call: TRBD2 (6 bases). V lost 3 bases and J lost 2, with 15 bases in between. The CDR3 extends over 16 amino acids. The CDR3 is CASSLRGRAPTDTQYF. CDR3 sequence (DNA): TGTGCCAGCAGTTTGCGGGGAAGGGCCCCCACAGATACGCAGTATTTT.

This clonotype was seen only a few times. The chain links TRBV20-1 to TRBJ1-4; D might be TRBD1 (6 bases). This CDR3 has 14 residues. Looked up from germline, CDR1 is DFQATT and CDR2 is SNEGSKA (reference sequence). V was clipped by 6 bases and J by 8 bases, with 19 bases between them. CDR3 bases: TGCAGTGCAGAAGACAGGCGGCGGGGGGAAAAACTGTTTTTT. Translating it yields CSAEDRRRGEKLFF.

CDR3 sequence reads: CASIPGTGPNYGYTF. DNA of the CDR3: TGTGCCAGCATTCCGGGGACAGGCCCCAACTATGGCTACACCTTC. The V and J genes are TRBV2 and TRBJ1-2; 8 bases fit TRBD1. V trimming: 7 bases; J trimming: 2 bases; junction bases outside the gene matches: 9. This CDR3 is 15 amino acids long. Germline values: CDR1 SNHLY, CDR2 FYNNEI.

This clonotype has just a few counts. The gene calls are TRBV10-3 and TRBJ2-6; possibly TRBD1 for D (5 bases). Germline CDR1 ENHRY, CDR2 SYGVKD. The CDR3 runs to 15 residues. V lost 0 bases to trimming and J lost 4 bases, with 7 bases between them. The CDR3 sequence: CAISESRAGANVLTF. CDR3 in DNA: TGTGCCATCAGTGAGTCCAGGGCCGGGGCCAACGTCCTGACTTTC.

This rearrangement joins TRBV20-1 to TRBJ2-5, with TRBD2 identical over 9 bases. V dropped 5 bases and J dropped 1; count of bases not matched to a gene: 8. CDR1 is DFQATT, CDR2 SNEGSKA, per germline (reference sequence). This CDR3 has 15 amino acids. The CDR3, as DNA: TGCAGTGCTCGAACCGGTAGCGGGGGCCAAGAGACCCAGTACTTC. It codes for CSARTGSGGQETQYF.

This clonotype has only a few counts. V and J are TRBV27 and TRBJ2-1; 10 bases fit TRBD2. V was pared by 5 bases and J by 12 bases, with 7 bases of the junction left unmatched. This CDR3 is 13 amino acids long. Germline loops: CDR1 MNHEY, CDR2 SMNVEV (reference sequence). The CDR3 sequence is CASSRGLASAQFF. Here the CDR3 DNA reads TGTGCCAGCAGTAGGGGACTAGCGAGCGCGCAGTTCTTC.

The chain has TRBV5-1 and TRBJ2-7; D is perhaps TRBD1 or TRBD2 (5 bases each). The CDR3 has 13 residues. The V end was cut by 3 bases, the J end by 2 bases, with 9 bases between. Germline CDR1 is SGHRS and CDR2 is YFSETQ. CDR3 nucleotides: TGCGCCAGCAGCTGGGACCTTACCTACGAGCAGTACTTC. Translating it yields CASSWDLTYEQYF. Filled out from reference TRBV5-1 and TRBJ2-7, the complete variable domain reads KAGVTQTPRYLIKTRGQQVTLSCSPISGHRSVSWYQQTPGQGLQFLFEYFSETQRNKGNFPGRFSGRQFSNSRSEMNVSTLELGDSALYLCASSWDLTYEQYFGPGTRLTVT.

CDR3 DNA sequence: TGTGCCAGTAGTACACGGGGCGAAAGGACCTACGAGCAGTACTTC. This encodes CASSTRGERTYEQYF. This chain uses TRBV19 with TRBJ2-7, with D perhaps TRBD1 or TRBD2 (5 bases each). Per the germline V gene, CDR1 is LNHDA and CDR2 is SQIVND (reference sequence). V lost 4 bases and J lost 2, with 15 bases in between. This CDR3 is built from 15 residues.